This T cell receptor (beta chain) was found in a study of T cell repertoires in cytomegalovirus infection. This CDR3 contains 15 residues. Looked up from germline, CDR1 is DFQATT and CDR2 is SNEGSKA (reference sequence). The trim removed 5 bases at V and 3 bases at J, leaving 9 bases unmatched. Study-level findings and limits: Carriers of CMV and the relevant HLA type were discriminated by public TCR beta frequency. CMV-specific TCR beta clonotypes restricted by HLA-C dominated the ex vivo response.

TCRdb ran MiXCR on the reads and lists one entry per CDR3 protein. Of approximately 500,000 distinct CDR3 sequences in the sample, around 11% are singletons; the top ten hold roughly 10%. This clonotype was seen many times. Antigen: not known. This TCR derives from a human donor in good health (CMV status not recorded). Some clones in this sample may be carry-over from other donors' samples. This chain joins TRBV20-1 and TRBJ2-1; 8 positions match TRBD2. Source material: PBMCs. The CDR3: CSAGIGTRGYNEQFF. The DNA for the CDR3 is TGCAGTGCTGGAATCGGGACTAGAGGCTACAATGAGCAGTTCTTC.